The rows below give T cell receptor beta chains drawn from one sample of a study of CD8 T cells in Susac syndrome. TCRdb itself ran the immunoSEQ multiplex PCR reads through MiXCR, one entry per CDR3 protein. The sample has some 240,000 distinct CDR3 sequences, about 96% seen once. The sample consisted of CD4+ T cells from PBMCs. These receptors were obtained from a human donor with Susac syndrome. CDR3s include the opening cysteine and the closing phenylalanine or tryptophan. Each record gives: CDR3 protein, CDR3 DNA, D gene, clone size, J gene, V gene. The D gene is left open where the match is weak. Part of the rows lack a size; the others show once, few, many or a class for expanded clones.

CASSLRPPSLGFRYGYTF,TGTGCCAGCAGCTTACGACCACCATCGCTGGGTTTCCGCTATGGCTACACCTTC,.,.,TRBJ1-2,TRBV5-6
CSGGGTSNYGYTF,TGCAGTGGAGGAGGGACCTCTAACTATGGCTACACCTTC,.,.,TRBJ1-2,TRBV20-1
CASSPLGAGLNTEAFF,TGTGCCAGCAGCCCTCTTGGAGCAGGGTTAAACACTGAAGCTTTCTTT,.,.,TRBJ1-1,TRBV7-9
CASSYGTSEQETQYF,TGTGCCAGCAGTTATGGGACTAGCGAACAAGAGACCCAGTACTTC,TRBD2,.,TRBJ2-5,TRBV28
CTSSRLAGGHYEQYF,TGCACCAGCAGCCGGCTAGCGGGAGGACACTACGAGCAGTACTTC,.,.,TRBJ2-7,TRBV1
CSVNPIPPSSEQFF,TGCAGCGTTAACCCGATCCCCCCAAGCAGTGAGCAGTTCTTC,.,.,TRBJ2-1,TRBV29-1
CASSQGYIQYF,TGTGCCAGCAGCCAAGGATACATTCAGTACTTC,.,.,TRBJ2-4,TRBV3-1
CSVEKAEGQPQHF,TGCAGCGTTGAAAAGGCCGAAGGCCAGCCCCAGCATTTT,.,.,TRBJ1-5,TRBV29-1
CASSFPSGSIGDIQYF,TGTGCCAGCAGTTTCCCCAGCGGGAGTATTGGTGACATTCAGTACTTC,TRBD2,.,TRBJ2-4,TRBV12-3/TRBV12-4
CASSFFAPAGNEQFF,TGTGCCAGCAGTTTCTTCGCCCCAGCGGGTAATGAGCAGTTCTTC,.,.,TRBJ2-1,TRBV28
CASNGHGHSNQPQHF,TGTGCCAGCAATGGCCACGGACATAGCAATCAGCCCCAGCATTTT,.,.,TRBJ1-5,TRBV28
CASSLGVGSYNEQFF,TGTGCCAGCAGTCTAGGGGTTGGGTCCTACAATGAGCAGTTCTTC,.,.,TRBJ2-1,TRBV25-1
CASSGGSGNTEAFF,TGTGCCAGCAGCGGAGGATCGGGCAACACTGAAGCTTTCTTT,.,.,TRBJ1-1,TRBV7-3
CSAARTGATEAFF,TGCAGTGCTGCCCGGACAGGGGCCACTGAAGCTTTCTTT,TRBD1,.,TRBJ1-1,TRBV20-1
CASSQEGRRSYGYTF,TGTGCCAGCAGCCAAGAAGGCAGACGTTCCTATGGCTACACCTTC,.,.,TRBJ1-2,TRBV14
CASSQAMAGGVSYEQYF,TGTGCCAGCAGCCAAGCTATGGCGGGAGGGGTCTCCTACGAGCAGTACTTC,TRBD2,.,TRBJ2-7,TRBV3-1
CASRVGLAGLNEQFF,TGTGCCAGCAGAGTTGGACTAGCGGGACTCAATGAGCAGTTCTTC,TRBD2,.,TRBJ2-1,TRBV9
CASSLPNSGSNYGYTF,TGCGCCAGCAGCTTGCCTAACAGTGGAAGTAACTATGGCTACACCTTC,.,.,TRBJ1-2,TRBV5-1
CASSDRGHGYTF,TGTGCCAGCAGCGACAGGGGGCATGGCTACACCTTC,TRBD1,.,TRBJ1-2,TRBV25-1
CASSFGGAGYNEQFF,TGTGCCAGCAGTTTCGGCGGGGCGGGTTACAATGAGCAGTTCTTC,.,.,TRBJ2-1,TRBV28
CASSLGAREQFF,TGCGCCAGCAGCTTGGGGGCAAGAGAGCAGTTCTTC,.,.,TRBJ2-1,TRBV5-1
CATSDFWDYGYTF,TGTGCCACCAGTGATTTTTGGGACTATGGCTACACCTTC,.,once,TRBJ1-2,TRBV24-1
CASTRGRADTGELFF,TGTGCCAGCACCCGCGGGAGGGCCGACACCGGGGAGCTGTTTTTT,TRBD2,.,TRBJ2-2,TRBV7-8
CASSLGGKQGTNTEAFF,TGTGCCAGCAGTTTGGGGGGAAAGCAGGGGACGAACACTGAAGCTTTCTTT,.,.,TRBJ1-1,TRBV28
CASSPAPGQVLTDTQYF,TGTGCCAGCAGTCCCGCCCCGGGACAGGTTCTCACAGATACGCAGTATTTT,TRBD1,.,TRBJ2-3,TRBV25-1
CASSLTGQGRTEAFF,TGTGCCAGCAGCTTAACGGGACAGGGGAGGACTGAAGCTTTCTTT,TRBD1,.,TRBJ1-1,TRBV7-3
CASSYSYTDTQYF,TGTGCCAGCAGCTATAGCTACACAGATACGCAGTATTTT,.,.,TRBJ2-3,TRBV7-3
CSATSTSGRLWETQYF,TGCAGTGCCACCTCGACTAGCGGGAGGTTGTGGGAGACCCAGTACTTC,TRBD2,.,TRBJ2-5,TRBV20-1
CASSRNPDTQYF,TGTGCCAGCAGCCGAAATCCAGATACGCAGTATTTT,.,.,TRBJ2-3,TRBV21-1
CASSRNGDQPQHF,TGCGCCAGCAGCCGTAACGGGGATCAGCCCCAGCATTTT,.,.,TRBJ1-5,TRBV5-1
CATSRDIEETQYF,TGTGCCACCAGCAGAGATATTGAAGAGACCCAGTACTTC,.,.,TRBJ2-5,TRBV15
CSTRRLGFNDEQYF,TGCAGTACTAGAAGATTAGGATTTAACGACGAGCAGTACTTC,.,.,TRBJ2-7,TRBV20-1
CSHSAGRDETQYF,TGCAGCCATTCAGCGGGACGGGATGAGACCCAGTACTTC,TRBD2,.,TRBJ2-5,TRBV29-1
CSVGPKKTSGRTDTQYF,TGCAGCGTCGGACCCAAAAAGACTAGCGGGAGAACGGATACGCAGTATTTT,TRBD2,.,TRBJ2-3,TRBV29-1
CASSLDTLLGTEAFF,TGCGCCAGCAGCTTGGATACCCTCCTGGGCACTGAAGCTTTCTTT,.,.,TRBJ1-1,TRBV5-1
CASSQSAETQYF,TGTGCCAGCAGCCAATCAGCGGAGACCCAGTACTTC,.,.,TRBJ2-5,TRBV3-1
CASSQELLANEQYF,TGTGCCAGCAGCCAAGAGCTGCTAGCGAACGAGCAGTACTTC,.,.,TRBJ2-7,TRBV4-2
CASSPPAPETQYF,TGTGCCAGCTCACCACCGGCTCCGGAGACCCAGTACTTC,.,.,TRBJ2-5,TRBV18
CASSPESYGYTF,TGCGCCAGCAGCCCGGAAAGCTATGGCTACACCTTC,.,.,TRBJ1-2,TRBV5-1
CASSFGQDTDTQYF,TGTGCCAGCAGCTTTGGCCAGGACACAGATACGCAGTATTTT,.,.,TRBJ2-3,TRBV11-2
CASSFLLENGYTF,TGTGCCAGCAGTTTTCTGTTGGAGAATGGCTACACCTTC,.,.,TRBJ1-2,TRBV12-3/TRBV12-4
CASKGRDRELFF,TGTGCCAGCAAGGGAAGAGACCGGGAGCTGTTTTTT,.,.,TRBJ2-2,TRBV11-2
CASSLEFGQGYTEAFF,TGTGCCAGCAGTTTAGAATTCGGACAGGGATACACTGAAGCTTTCTTT,TRBD1,.,TRBJ1-1,TRBV12-3/TRBV12-4
CSASWLSISGNQPQHF,TGCAGTGCTAGTTGGCTGTCGATCAGCGGCAATCAGCCCCAGCATTTT,.,.,TRBJ1-5,TRBV20-1
CAWSGLAGETQYF,TGTGCCTGGAGTGGACTAGCGGGAGAGACCCAGTACTTC,TRBD2,.,TRBJ2-5,TRBV30
CASSPDGITDTQYF,TGTGCCAGCTCACCGGACGGAATCACAGATACGCAGTATTTT,.,.,TRBJ2-3,TRBV18
CSADGGTDTQYF,TGCAGTGCTGACGGCGGGACGGATACGCAGTATTTT,.,.,TRBJ2-3,TRBV20-1
CSVLAGGPDTQYF,TGCAGTGTCCTAGCGGGCGGACCTGATACGCAGTATTTT,TRBD2,.,TRBJ2-3,TRBV20-1
CSVSIRRTGGRTGELFF,TGCAGCGTTTCAATCCGTAGGACAGGGGGCCGGACCGGGGAGCTGTTTTTT,TRBD1,.,TRBJ2-2,TRBV29-1
CASSFEAYNEQFF,TGTGCCAGCAGTTTTGAGGCCTACAATGAGCAGTTCTTC,.,.,TRBJ2-1,TRBV12-3/TRBV12-4
CAISEQYEQYF,TGTGCCATCAGTGAGCAATACGAGCAGTACTTC,.,.,TRBJ2-7,TRBV10-3
CATSRDRVQAETQYF,TGTGCCACCAGCAGAGATCGGGTCCAGGCCGAGACCCAGTACTTC,.,.,TRBJ2-5,TRBV15
CASSLVFGEQFF,TGTGCCAGCAGCTTAGTCTTTGGTGAGCAGTTCTTC,.,.,TRBJ2-1,TRBV7-9
CSVEGRAYEQYF,TGCAGCGTTGAAGGGAGAGCCTACGAGCAGTACTTC,.,.,TRBJ2-7,TRBV29-1
CASSLQVDYGYTF,TGTGCCAGCAGCTTACAGGTCGACTATGGCTACACCTTC,.,.,TRBJ1-2,TRBV7-6